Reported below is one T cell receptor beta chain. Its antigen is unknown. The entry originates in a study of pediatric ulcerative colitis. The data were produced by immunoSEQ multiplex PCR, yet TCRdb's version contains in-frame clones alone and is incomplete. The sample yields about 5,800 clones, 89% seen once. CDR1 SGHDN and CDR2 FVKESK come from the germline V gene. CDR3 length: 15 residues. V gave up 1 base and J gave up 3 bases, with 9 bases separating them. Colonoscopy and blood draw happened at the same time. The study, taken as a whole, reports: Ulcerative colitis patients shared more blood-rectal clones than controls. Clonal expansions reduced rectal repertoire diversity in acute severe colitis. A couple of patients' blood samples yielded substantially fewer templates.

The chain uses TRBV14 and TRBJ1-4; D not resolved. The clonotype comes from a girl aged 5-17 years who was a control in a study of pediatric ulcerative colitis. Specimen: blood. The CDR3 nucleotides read TGTGCCAGCAGCCAAGGAAAATGGGCTAATGAAAAACTGTTTTTT. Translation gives CASSQGKWANEKLFF.